Listed here are 15 T cell receptor beta chains from one sample, sequenced in a study of blood T cell repertoires in COVID-19 (dated by TCRdb to between 2020 and 2021). The library was generated by the immunoSEQ multiplex PCR assay. In its TCRdb copy, this immuneACCESS table keeps in-frame sequences only and misses some clones. Where compared with another copy, unresolved V genes explain less than half of these, and the others have no known cause. The sample yields 200,000 to 250,000 clones; about 90% were counted once. Together, the top ten hold about 3.1% of the sample. The sequenced material came from peripheral blood. These receptor sequences come from a woman aged 25 to 39 who had recovered from COVID-19.

V gene TRBV3-1 (or the pseudogene TRBV3-2) combines with J gene TRBJ2-4, with 7 bases fitting TRBD1. This CDR3 has 17 amino acids. V shed 1 base and J 0 bases; nucleotides not matched to a gene: 6. The germline V gene encodes CDR1 LGHDT and CDR2 YNNKEL (reference sequence). The CDR3 here is CASSQGGTVLAKNIQYF. In nucleotides, the CDR3 is TGTGCCAGCAGCCAAGGGGGGACAGTTTTAGCCAAAAACATTCAGTACTTC.

The chain joins TRBV27 to TRBJ2-7; 10 bases fit TRBD1. After removal of 7 bases from V and 4 bases from J, the junction contained 10 bases not matched to a gene. The CDR3 covers 15 residues. Germline values: CDR1 MNHEY, CDR2 SMNVEV (reference sequence). CDR3 sequence: CASTPLGTGEYEQYF. The CDR3 DNA sequence: TGTGCCAGCACCCCCCTCGGGACAGGGGAGTACGAGCAGTACTTC.

The CDR3 DNA follows: TGTGCCAGCAGTTACCTATACAGGGGGCAAAGCGGGGAGCTGTTTTTT. The encoded protein is CASSYLYRGQSGELFF. The V gene is TRBV6-5, the J gene TRBJ2-2; TRBD1 matches 9 bases. CDR3 size: 16 residues. Germline V CDR1 and CDR2: MNHEY, SVGAGI. V trimming: 2 bases; J trimming: 7 bases; junction bases outside the gene matches: 8.

This clone was seen only once. This sequence joins TRBV10-3 and TRBJ1-5, with 7 bases that match TRBD1. The CDR3 length is 15 residues. CDR1 is ENHRY, CDR2 SYGVKD, per germline. V lost 5 bases, J lost 0 bases, and 4 bases stayed unmatched. CDR3: CAISPGGGSNQPQHF. CDR3 nucleotides: TGTGCCATCAGTCCAGGGGGAGGTAGCAATCAGCCCCAGCATTTT.

The V and J genes are TRBV5-1 and TRBJ2-7, with TRBD2 matching over 8 bases. Germline V gene sequence: CDR1 SGHRS, CDR2 YFSETQ. The CDR3 runs to 15 residues. V trimming: 0 bases; J trimming: 2 bases; junction bases outside the gene matches: 4. The CDR3 bases are TGCGCCAGCAGCTTGGTGTCGGGACTAGCCTACGAGCAGTACTTC. It encodes CASSLVSGLAYEQYF.

V usage is TRBV3-1 (or the pseudogene TRBV3-2) and J usage is TRBJ2-1; D unresolved. CDR1 is LGHDT, CDR2 YNNKEL, per germline (reference sequence). Trimming left V 4 bases short and J 3 bases short, with 10 bases between. The CDR3 extends over 14 amino acids. The CDR3 nucleotides read TGTGCCAGCAGCCGGCTCCCCAACTACAATGAGCAGTTCTTC. Protein product: CASSRLPNYNEQFF.

CDR3: CASSLSGTYEQYF. The CDR3 region has the DNA TGTGCCAGCAGCTTAAGCGGTACCTACGAGCAGTACTTC. This sequence joins TRBV7-9 and TRBJ2-7, with D perhaps matching TRBD2 (5 bases). The CDR3 contains 13 residues. V lost 2 bases to trimming and J lost 2 bases, with 7 bases between them. Germline V gene data show CDR1 as SEHNR and CDR2 as FQNEAQ (reference sequence).

This clone was observed a single time. J is TRBJ2-2 and V is TRBV6-1; a possible D gene is TRBD2 (5 bases). Trimming removed 2 bases from V and 6 bases from J, with 10 bases in between. This CDR3 spans 14 amino acids. The germline gives CDR1 MNHNS, CDR2 SASEGT. The DNA of the CDR3 is TGTGCCAGCAGTGAATTGCGAGGGCCCGGGGAGCTGTTTTTT. Amino acid sequence: CASSELRGPGELFF.

This chain joins TRBV11-2 and TRBJ1-3, with TRBD1 identical over 8 bases. J lost 8 bases, V lost 4 bases, and 10 bases had no gene match. CDR3 size: 15 residues. Germline CDR1 is SGHAT and CDR2 is FQNNGV. CDR3 loop: CASSSGQVNSHTIYF. The CDR3 nucleotides are TGTGCCAGCAGCTCGGGACAGGTCAATAGCCACACCATATATTTT.

The chain uses TRBV5-3 and TRBJ2-7; 10 bases fit TRBD2. TRBV5-3 is annotated as an ORF whose role is uncertain. Trimming at V came to 0 bases and at J to 6 bases, leaving 6 bases not matched to a gene. This CDR3 has 15 amino acids. CDR3 protein: CARSLESGGAREQYF. The CDR3 bases are TGTGCCAGAAGCTTGGAAAGCGGGGGGGCTCGCGAGCAGTACTTC.

This chain uses TRBV10-3 with TRBJ2-7, with D possibly TRBD1 on 5 matching bases. Germline CDR1 reads ENHRY; CDR2 reads SYGVKD. V lost 0 bases to trimming and J lost 5 bases, with 11 bases between them. The CDR3 sequence is 14 residues long. CDR3 residues: CAISESWGKNEQYF. The CDR3, as DNA: TGTGCCATCAGTGAGTCGTGGGGCAAGAACGAGCAGTACTTC.

This clone was counted once. V gene TRBV9 combines with J gene TRBJ1-1; no definite D call. Germline lookup yields CDR1 SGDLS and CDR2 YYNGEE. Trimming cost V 0 bases and J 5 bases, with 11 bases left between them. CDR3 size: 14 residues. CDR3 coding DNA: TGTGCCAGCAGCGTAGCTCCGGGAGGGACTGAAGCTTTCTTT. Amino acids: CASSVAPGGTEAFF.

The CDR3 sequence is CASSPPRGTGELFF. CDR3 DNA sequence: TGTGCCAGTAGTCCCCCTAGGGGCACCGGGGAGCTGTTTTTT. This chain uses TRBV19 with TRBJ2-2, with D perhaps TRBD1 (5 bases). This CDR3 has 14 amino acids. Germline-derived CDR1 and CDR2 are LNHDA and SQIVND (reference sequence). The V end was cut by 5 bases, the J end by 4 bases, with 11 bases between.

This sequence joins TRBV10-2 and TRBJ2-5; a weak D match, TRBD1 (5 bases). CDR1 is WSHSY and CDR2 is SAAADI in the germline V gene. The CDR3 consists of 16 residues. Between the trimmed V and J ends, which lost 3 bases and 4 bases, there was a span of 18 bases. The CDR3 DNA sequence: TGCGCCAGCAGTGACTACACCTTAGGGGTTTCAGAGACCCAGTACTTC. Amino acids: CASSDYTLGVSETQYF.

CDR3 sequence (DNA): TGTGCCAGCATGGGGGGAGAGGATGGCTACACCTTC. Translating it yields CASMGGEDGYTF. V and J are TRBV2 and TRBJ1-2, with D tentatively TRBD1 (5 bases). Germline CDR1 SNHLY, CDR2 FYNNEI. The CDR3 has 12 residues. V lost 7 bases, J lost 6 bases, and 12 bases lay in between.